This TCR beta chain was profiled in a study of regulatory T cells in long-lasting Graves disease. The wider study: Graves' patients (newly diagnosed) had been on antithyroid drugs under 3 months. Overall study results and limits: The TCR repertoire of persistent Graves' patients was less diverse than that of newly diagnosed ones.

This CDR3 is 15 amino acids long. Between the trimmed V and J ends, which lost 2 bases and 5 bases, there was a span of 19 bases. The germline gives CDR1 DFQATT, CDR2 SNEGSKA (reference sequence). Time point noted: newly diagnosed GD, antithyroid drugs for less than 3 months. Scientists built the TCR library using RNA that was extracted from PBMCs. Concerning this clonotype: Its specificity is not known. This may arise from a read error, as a much more abundant clone is one base away.

According to the study, TCR beta libraries were built with iRepertoire HTBI primers and CDR3-region Arm-PCR. A single record per CDR3 protein comes from TCRdb applying MiXCR to the multiplex PCR reads. The repertoire holds 440,000 or so distinct CDR3 sequences, roughly 17% seen once, with roughly 10% in the top ten. The same sample was also studied in work on T cells in Graves' hyperthyroidism and ophthalmopathy.

The chain combines TRBV20-1 with TRBJ2-7; no firm D call. The receptor was derived from a woman aged 25 to 39 with Graves disease. Source: peripheral blood mononuclear cells (PBMCs), taken at new diagnosis, from a patient treated with antithyroid drugs. CDR3 region: CSARPTNSARHEQYF. The CDR3 bases are TGCAGTGCTAGACCGACGAACTCCGCTCGCCACGAGCAGTACTTC.